The rows below give T cell receptor beta chains drawn from one sample of a study of shared clonotypes between healthy human individuals. Produced via immunoSEQ multiplex PCR; TCRdb's table is partial and in-frame only. The sample records about 1 million clones, about 80% being singletons. Sequencing used memory CD4+ T cells sorted from blood. These receptors were obtained from a man aged 18 to 30 in good health. Each CDR3 is given with its conserved first and last residue. A D gene is named only where the DNA matches it firmly. Size values are once, few and many counts, or a class for expanded clones, and some rows have none.

V: TRBV11-2; J: TRBJ2-2; D: TRBD2; size: NA; DNA: TGTGCCAGCAGCTTAGGGGCTAGCGGGGGAACCGGGGAGCTGTTTTTT; CDR3: CASSLGASGGTGELFF
V: TRBV6-5; J: TRBJ2-7; D: NA; size: NA; DNA: TGTGCCAGCAGTTACCGCGCAGGGTCCTACGAGCAGTACTTC; CDR3: CASSYRAGSYEQYF
V: TRBV5-1; J: TRBJ2-3; D: TRBD2; size: once; DNA: TGCGCCAGCAGCCCCGTAGCGGGAGTTCGAGATACGCAGTATTTT; CDR3: CASSPVAGVRDTQYF
V: TRBV18; J: TRBJ1-3; D: NA; size: once; DNA: TGTGCCAGCTCACGAGTTCGACAGGAGCGAAAGGACACCATATATTTT; CDR3: CASSRVRQERKDTIYF
V: TRBV4-3; J: TRBJ1-1; D: TRBD1; size: NA; DNA: TGCGCCAGCAGCCCGGGACAGACCTATAACACTGAAGCTTTCTTT; CDR3: CASSPGQTYNTEAFF
V: TRBV21-1; J: TRBJ1-5; D: NA; size: few; DNA: TGTGCCAGCAGCAAAGCGCTGAGGCGCAATCAGCCCCAGCATTTT; CDR3: CASSKALRRNQPQHF
V: TRBV6-6; J: TRBJ1-1; D: NA; size: NA; DNA: TGTGCCAGCAGTTACGGACAGAAGAACACTGAAGCTTTCTTT; CDR3: CASSYGQKNTEAFF
V: TRBV7-7; J: TRBJ2-3; D: NA; size: NA; DNA: TGTGCTAGCAGCTTAGGACTGAAGGATACGCAGTATTTT; CDR3: CASSLGLKDTQYF
V: TRBV19; J: TRBJ2-6; D: TRBD2; size: once; DNA: TGTGCCAGTAATTTGAGGGGGTCTAGCGGGGCCTCTGGGGCCAACGTCCTGACTTTC; CDR3: CASNLRGSSGASGANVLTF
V: TRBV19; J: TRBJ2-7; D: TRBD1; size: NA; DNA: TGTGCCAGTACCCATACCGGGACAGGGAAGGACGAGCAGTACTTC; CDR3: CASTHTGTGKDEQYF
V: TRBV7-2; J: TRBJ1-6; D: TRBD1; size: many; DNA: TGTGCCAGCAATCGACAGGGGGAGTCACCCCTCCACTTT; CDR3: CASNRQGESPLHF
V: TRBV7-3; J: TRBJ2-2; D: NA; size: NA; DNA: TGTGCCAGCAGCCGCGACAGGTCCGGGGAGCTGTTTTTT; CDR3: CASSRDRSGELFF
V: TRBV5-4; J: TRBJ2-1; D: TRBD1; size: few; DNA: TGTGCCAGCAGCACCCACACAGGGGGCCCTTACAATGAGCAGTTCTTC; CDR3: CASSTHTGGPYNEQFF
V: TRBV9; J: TRBJ2-1; D: TRBD2; size: NA; DNA: TGTGCCAGCAGCGTAGAGGGGACTAAAGGCAATGAGCAGTTCTTC; CDR3: CASSVEGTKGNEQFF
V: TRBV19; J: TRBJ2-5; D: TRBD1; size: NA; DNA: TGTGCCAGTAGTATGGAACAGGGGGCGTTAGAGACCCAGTACTTC; CDR3: CASSMEQGALETQYF
V: TRBV14; J: TRBJ2-7; D: NA; size: NA; DNA: TGTGCCAGCAGCCAAGAAGGAGGGACGATGAAGGGAAATCTGGTCTACGAGCAGTACTTC; CDR3: CASSQEGGTMKGNLVYEQYF
V: TRBV28; J: TRBJ2-7; D: TRBD1; size: NA; DNA: TGTGCCAGCAGTTCCCCGATGACAGGGACGTACTTC; CDR3: CASSSPMTGTYF
V: TRBV7-9; J: TRBJ1-5; D: NA; size: few; DNA: TGTGCCAGCAGCCATACAGGGTTCTTCAATCAGCCCCAGCATTTT; CDR3: CASSHTGFFNQPQHF
V: TRBV5-1; J: TRBJ2-7; D: TRBD1; size: NA; DNA: TGCGCCAGCAGCATTACCGCAAACAGGGGAGAAGAGCAGTACTTC; CDR3: CASSITANRGEEQYF
V: TRBV5-1; J: TRBJ2-7; D: TRBD1; size: once; DNA: TGCGCCAGCAGCCGGGACAGGGGTTCCGAGCAGTACTTC; CDR3: CASSRDRGSEQYF
V: TRBV4-3; J: TRBJ2-2; D: NA; size: NA; DNA: TGCGCCAGCAGCCAAGAGTCGTCGACGACCGTTGCGAACACCGGGGAGCTGTTTTTT; CDR3: CASSQESSTTVANTGELFF
V: TRBV11-2; J: TRBJ2-5; D: TRBD1; size: NA; DNA: TGTGCCAGCAGCTTAGCTGACAGGGCTAGAGAGACCCAGTACTTC; CDR3: CASSLADRARETQYF
V: TRBV2; J: TRBJ2-1; D: NA; size: NA; DNA: TGTGCCAGCAGTGAAGGACCCAGCGGGTATTCCTACAATGAGCAGTTCTTC; CDR3: CASSEGPSGYSYNEQFF
V: TRBV5-1; J: TRBJ2-1; D: NA; size: NA; DNA: TGCGCCAGCAGCTTGATTCCTCAGGGTATTGAGCAGTTCTTC; CDR3: CASSLIPQGIEQFF
V: TRBV28; J: TRBJ1-2; D: NA; size: NA; DNA: TGTGCCAGCAGTTTAGGGGGCCCCTATGGCTACACCTTC; CDR3: CASSLGGPYGYTF
V: TRBV5-6; J: TRBJ2-3; D: NA; size: NA; DNA: TGTGCCAGCAGCCTTGGGGAGGGGGCTAGCACAGATACGCAGTATTTT; CDR3: CASSLGEGASTDTQYF
V: TRBV9; J: TRBJ1-3; D: NA; size: NA; DNA: TGTGCCAGCAGCGCCGGACAGCCGACTCCTGGAAACACCATATATTTT; CDR3: CASSAGQPTPGNTIYF
V: TRBV11-3; J: TRBJ1-1; D: NA; size: few; DNA: TGTGCCAGCAGCTTAGAGGGAGGTCTGGCTTTCTTT; CDR3: CASSLEGGLAFF
V: TRBV19; J: TRBJ2-5; D: NA; size: few; DNA: TGTGCCAGTAGTACACAGGGGGGGACAGAGACCCAGTACTTC; CDR3: CASSTQGGTETQYF
V: TRBV2; J: TRBJ2-5; D: NA; size: NA; DNA: TGTGCCAGCACTCTCCAAGAGACCCAGTACTTC; CDR3: CASTLQETQYF
V: TRBV19; J: TRBJ1-3; D: NA; size: NA; DNA: TGTGCCAGTAGTACCCGGACATTAACTGGAAACACCATATATTTT; CDR3: CASSTRTLTGNTIYF
V: TRBV19; J: TRBJ2-3; D: NA; size: NA; DNA: TGTGCCAGTAGTATAGGGGGCGCGGGTATGGGCACAGATACGCAGTATTTT; CDR3: CASSIGGAGMGTDTQYF
V: TRBV5-4; J: TRBJ2-7; D: TRBD2; size: NA; DNA: TGTGCCAGCAGCTTGGGTACTAGCGGGGGCTCCTACGAGCAGTACTTC; CDR3: CASSLGTSGGSYEQYF
V: TRBV9; J: TRBJ1-5; D: NA; size: few; DNA: TGTGCCAGCAGCGACGGGACTTTCGATCAGCCCCAGCATTTT; CDR3: CASSDGTFDQPQHF
V: TRBV19; J: TRBJ1-2; D: NA; size: NA; DNA: TGTGCCAGTAGTATGTCAACCACGACGGGGTATGGCTACACCTTC; CDR3: CASSMSTTTGYGYTF
V: TRBV18; J: TRBJ1-6; D: NA; size: NA; DNA: TGTGCCAGCTCACCGGAGGGGACCTCCAGGTCACCCCTCCACTTT; CDR3: CASSPEGTSRSPLHF
V: TRBV5-1; J: TRBJ2-3; D: NA; size: NA; DNA: TGCGCCAGCAGTACCGGCGGTACAAGCACAGATACGCAGTATTTT; CDR3: CASSTGGTSTDTQYF
V: TRBV5-1; J: TRBJ2-7; D: TRBD1; size: NA; DNA: TGCGCCAGCAGCTTACGTCAGGGGGCTGGGGAGCAGTACTTC; CDR3: CASSLRQGAGEQYF
V: TRBV2; J: TRBJ2-1; D: TRBD2; size: NA; DNA: TGTGCCAGCAGTGAAGGGCGGGGGGCCTACAATGAGCAGTTCTTC; CDR3: CASSEGRGAYNEQFF
V: TRBV7-8; J: TRBJ1-2; D: NA; size: NA; DNA: TGTGCCAGCAGCCCCCGGACAGAGATATACTATGGCTACACCTTC; CDR3: CASSPRTEIYYGYTF
V: TRBV5-1; J: TRBJ1-1; D: NA; size: NA; DNA: TGCGCCAGCAGCATGGACTTATCGGACACTGAAGCTTTCTTT; CDR3: CASSMDLSDTEAFF
V: TRBV10-1; J: TRBJ1-5; D: TRBD1; size: few; DNA: TGCGCCAGCAGTGACAGGGGGCTCGATCAGCCCCAGCATTTT; CDR3: CASSDRGLDQPQHF
V: TRBV9; J: TRBJ1-2; D: TRBD1; size: NA; DNA: TGTGCCAGCAGCGTCGACAGGGGCCATGGCTACACCTTC; CDR3: CASSVDRGHGYTF
V: TRBV27; J: TRBJ2-3; D: TRBD2; size: NA; DNA: TGTGCCAGCAGCGATATTAGCGGGAGGGGCACAGATACGCAGTATTTT; CDR3: CASSDISGRGTDTQYF
V: TRBV4-1; J: TRBJ1-5; D: NA; size: NA; DNA: TGCGCCAGCAGCCAGCCGGGGGGTCCGTTAGTTCAGCCCCAGCATTTT; CDR3: CASSQPGGPLVQPQHF
V: TRBV2; J: TRBJ2-1; D: TRBD1; size: NA; DNA: TGTGCCAGCAGTGAAGCGCAAAGGGGGCCCCAGTTCTTC; CDR3: CASSEAQRGPQFF
V: TRBV5-4; J: TRBJ2-1; D: NA; size: NA; DNA: TGTGCCAGCAGCTTGGGGGTTTTTGAGGGCAATGAGCAGTTCTTC; CDR3: CASSLGVFEGNEQFF
V: TRBV4-3; J: TRBJ2-5; D: TRBD1; size: NA; DNA: TGCGCCAGCAGCCAAGACGGGGGACAGGGGAGTGAGACCCAGTACTTC; CDR3: CASSQDGGQGSETQYF
V: TRBV5-1; J: TRBJ1-4; D: NA; size: NA; DNA: TGCGCCAGCAGCTTATCCAGCGACAACGAAAAACTGTTTTTT; CDR3: CASSLSSDNEKLFF
V: TRBV15; J: TRBJ2-5; D: NA; size: NA; DNA: TGTGCCACCAGCAGAGAGGGGAGGAAGGCAGGAGAGACCCAGTACTTC; CDR3: CATSREGRKAGETQYF